Listed below are T cell receptor beta chains from one sample, sequenced in a study of cytomegalovirus exposure and HLA in healthy donors. Produced via immunoSEQ multiplex PCR; TCRdb's table is partial and in-frame only. The sample contains about 190,000 clones, approximately 84% of which appear only once. The source material was PBMCs. These receptors were taken from a young man in good health and CMV-seropositive. CDR3s include the opening cysteine and the closing phenylalanine or tryptophan. The order of the fields is V gene, D gene, clone size, J gene, CDR3 protein, CDR3 DNA. D genes are given only for firm matches. Size tells how often a clone was seen (once, few, many) or the class of an expanded clone, and some rows leave it out.

TRBV29-1	TRBD2	NA	TRBJ2-1	CSVPPGLASWEQFF	TGCAGCGTCCCCCCGGGACTAGCTAGTTGGGAGCAGTTCTTC
TRBV7-2	NA	many	TRBJ1-5	CASSPGGRSNQPQHF	TGTGCCAGCAGCCCAGGAGGGAGGAGCAATCAGCCCCAGCATTTT
TRBV4-1	NA	NA	TRBJ2-1	CASSQVAGNSYNEQFF	TGCGCCAGCAGCCAAGTCGCAGGGAACTCCTACAATGAGCAGTTCTTC
TRBV6-1	NA	NA	TRBJ2-7	CASTRGEGVGEQYF	TGTGCCAGCACCCGAGGGGAGGGGGTGGGCGAGCAGTACTTC
TRBV5-8	TRBD1	NA	TRBJ2-2	CASSHSTGWMNTGELFF	TGTGCCAGCAGCCATTCGACAGGGTGGATGAACACCGGGGAGCTGTTTTTT
TRBV30	NA	NA	TRBJ2-6	CACPSGANVLTF	TGTGCCTGTCCTTCTGGGGCCAACGTCCTGACTTTC
TRBV5-1	TRBD2	NA	TRBJ2-7	CASSLAPSGGIPYEQYF	TGCGCCAGCAGCTTGGCCCCTAGCGGGGGGATCCCCTACGAGCAGTACTTC
TRBV7-2	NA	NA	TRBJ2-5	CASSLEGGWETQYF	TGTGCCAGCAGCTTAGAAGGGGGTTGGGAGACCCAGTACTTC
TRBV30	NA	NA	TRBJ2-1	CAWSPSRGFEQFF	TGTGCCTGGAGCCCGTCAAGGGGGTTTGAGCAGTTCTTC
TRBV13	NA	NA	TRBJ2-1	CASSPSSGATQFF	TGTGCCAGCAGCCCGTCTTCGGGAGCGACGCAGTTCTTC
TRBV7-2	TRBD2	once	TRBJ2-1	CASSLVTGGGQNEQFF	TGTGCCAGCAGCTTAGTCACGGGAGGAGGTCAGAATGAGCAGTTCTTC
TRBV7-2	TRBD1	NA	TRBJ1-2	CASRPGGRSGYTF	TGTGCCAGCAGACCAGGGGGCAGGAGTGGCTACACCTTC
TRBV19	NA	NA	TRBJ2-3	CASSTGSWGTDTQYF	TGTGCCAGTAGTACCGGGAGCTGGGGCACAGATACGCAGTATTTT
TRBV28	NA	NA	TRBJ2-7	CASRDSGAYEQYF	TGTGCCAGCAGGGACAGCGGAGCCTACGAGCAGTACTTC
TRBV25-1	NA	NA	TRBJ2-2	CASSFLSLTGELFF	TGTGCCAGCAGTTTTTTGTCTCTCACCGGGGAGCTGTTTTTT
TRBV7-2	NA	NA	TRBJ1-1	CASSLYRGDTEAFF	TGTGCCAGCAGCTTATACCGGGGAGACACTGAAGCTTTCTTT
TRBV7-6	TRBD2	NA	TRBJ2-7	CASSSFPYPLAGRASEQYF	TGTGCCAGCAGCTCCTTCCCCTACCCACTAGCCGGGAGGGCCTCCGAGCAGTACTTC
TRBV6-5	TRBD2	NA	TRBJ2-3	CASSWTSGRVF	TGTGCCAGCAGTTGGACTAGCGGGAGGGTCTTT
TRBV6-4	NA	NA	TRBJ2-2	CASSPGKDTGELFF	TGTGCCAGCAGCCCAGGGAAGGACACCGGGGAGCTGTTTTTT
TRBV30	NA	few	TRBJ1-2	CAWSVLEGYTF	TGTGCCTGGAGTGTACTTGAGGGCTACACCTTC
TRBV27	TRBD2	once	TRBJ2-2	CASSRIAGGTPLAGELFF	TGTGCCAGCTCCCGTATTGCCGGGGGGACGCCACTTGCCGGGGAGCTGTTTTTT
TRBV11-2	NA	NA	TRBJ2-3	CASSLDVRGTDTQYF	TGTGCCAGCAGCTTAGACGTCAGGGGAACAGATACGCAGTATTTT
TRBV6-5	TRBD1	NA	TRBJ2-7	CASRGTGSYEQYF	TGTGCCAGCAGAGGGACAGGGTCCTACGAGCAGTACTTC
TRBV4-3	NA	NA	TRBJ1-3	CASSQEAGVGTGNTIYF	TGCGCCAGCAGCCAAGAGGCGGGGGTTGGGACTGGAAACACCATATATTTT
TRBV9	NA	NA	TRBJ1-1	CASSVEGTGNTEAFF	TGTGCCAGCAGCGTAGAGGGAACAGGGAACACTGAAGCTTTCTTT
TRBV6-5	NA	few	TRBJ2-7	CASSYSRFVPYEQYF	TGTGCCAGCAGTTACTCCCGGTTCGTACCCTACGAGCAGTACTTC
TRBV30	NA	NA	TRBJ1-3	CAWSVSVSGNTIYF	TGTGCCTGGAGTGTATCAGTCTCTGGAAACACCATATATTTT
TRBV27	NA	NA	TRBJ2-1	CASSSRSYNEQFF	TGTGCCAGCAGTTCGCGTTCCTACAATGAGCAGTTCTTC
TRBV2	NA	NA	TRBJ1-5	CASSATMGNQPQHF	TGTGCCAGCAGTGCTACGATGGGCAATCAGCCCCAGCATTTT
TRBV6-1	NA	once	TRBJ2-5	CASRSGTRYF	TGTGCCAGCAGATCCGGGACACGATACTTC
TRBV19	TRBD1	NA	TRBJ1-1	CASSIGAGTAMNTEAFF	TGTGCCAGTAGTATAGGGGCCGGGACAGCTATGAACACTGAAGCTTTCTTT
TRBV7-2	TRBD2	NA	TRBJ2-5	CASSPGTSGPNKQETQYF	TGTGCCAGCAGCCCCGGGACTAGCGGGCCGAATAAACAAGAGACCCAGTACTTC
TRBV9	TRBD2	NA	TRBJ2-2	CASSVGYRSGLAGRNTGELFF	TGTGCCAGCAGCGTAGGATATAGGTCGGGACTAGCGGGACGTAACACCGGGGAGCTGTTTTTT
TRBV21-1	NA	once	TRBJ2-3	CASSASGPYGTDTQYF	TGTGCCAGCAGCGCCTCAGGGCCCTATGGCACAGATACGCAGTATTTT
TRBV15	NA	NA	TRBJ2-3	CATSSPLAPDTQYF	TGTGCCACCAGCAGTCCTCTGGCCCCAGATACGCAGTATTTT
TRBV6-5	TRBD1	NA	TRBJ1-3	CASSYQDRAAGNTIYF	TGTGCCAGCAGTTACCAGGACAGGGCGGCTGGAAACACCATATATTTT
TRBV28	TRBD2	NA	TRBJ2-3	CASSPGTSGGTDTQYF	TGTGCCAGCAGCCCAGGGACTTCGGGAGGGACAGATACGCAGTATTTT
TRBV19	NA	NA	TRBJ1-5	CASKPGRGSNQPQHF	TGTGCCAGTAAACCCGGACGGGGAAGCAATCAGCCCCAGCATTTT
TRBV27	TRBD1	once	TRBJ1-5	CASSLSSRGKGGPDNQPQHF	TGTGCCAGCAGTTTATCCTCTCGAGGCAAAGGGGGCCCGGACAATCAGCCCCAGCATTTT
TRBV18	TRBD2	NA	TRBJ2-7	CASSSRRQRAGSGDEQYF	TGTGCCAGCTCATCACGACGGCAACGAGCGGGAAGTGGCGACGAGCAGTACTTC
TRBV5-6	NA	NA	TRBJ2-5	CATRRTFQETQYF	TGTGCCACCAGGCGGACATTTCAAGAGACCCAGTACTTC
TRBV19	NA	NA	TRBJ2-1	CASSIVPAGADNEQFF	TGTGCCAGTAGTATAGTTCCCGCTGGGGCGGACAATGAGCAGTTCTTC
TRBV7-9	NA	NA	TRBJ2-2	CASSLGQDTGELFF	TGTGCCAGCAGCTTAGGGCAGGACACCGGGGAGCTGTTTTTT
TRBV18	NA	NA	TRBJ1-5	CASSPTGVNSNQPQHF	TGTGCCAGCTCACCAACGGGGGTAAATAGCAATCAGCCCCAGCATTTT
TRBV28	TRBD1	NA	TRBJ1-5	CASSHQGGNQPQHF	TGTGCCAGCAGTCACCAGGGGGGCAATCAGCCCCAGCATTTT
TRBV28	TRBD1	NA	TRBJ1-4	CASSPGQGVTNEKLFF	TGTGCCAGCAGTCCGGGACAGGGGGTTACTAATGAAAAACTGTTTTTT
TRBV27	NA	NA	TRBJ2-1	CASSFGQSYNEQFF	TGTGCCAGCAGTTTTGGGCAGTCCTACAATGAGCAGTTCTTC
TRBV6-4	TRBD2	NA	TRBJ2-3	CASSAGRETTDTQYF	TGTGCCAGCAGTGCAGGGCGGGAGACCACAGATACGCAGTATTTT
TRBV9	NA	NA	TRBJ1-2	CASSVATHGDYGYTF	TGTGCCAGCAGCGTAGCTACGCACGGAGACTATGGCTACACCTTC
TRBV30	NA	NA	TRBJ1-3	CAWGAGESAGNTIYF	TGTGCCTGGGGCGCAGGGGAGTCAGCTGGAAACACCATATATTTT
TRBV11-2	TRBD1	NA	TRBJ2-7	CASSLVRDRGLDEQYF	TGTGCCAGCAGCTTAGTACGGGACAGGGGATTAGACGAGCAGTACTTC
TRBV4-3	TRBD2	few	TRBJ2-1	CASSQDQGSGSNEQFF	TGCGCCAGCAGCCAAGATCAGGGTAGCGGGAGCAATGAGCAGTTCTTC
TRBV7-3	NA	NA	TRBJ2-5	CASSLGVRGSGQETQYF	TGTGCCAGCAGCTTAGGAGTTCGTGGGAGCGGACAGGAGACCCAGTACTTC
TRBV7-3	NA	NA	TRBJ1-1	CASNMGPNTEAFF	TGTGCCAGCAATATGGGCCCGAACACTGAAGCTTTCTTT